The next 23 T cell receptor beta chains were all read from a single sample in a study of blood T cells in healthy people across ages. Alongside a J-beta primer mix, a sample-barcoded 5' primer served in a second PCR lasting 7 to 11 cycles. TCRdb reanalysed the 5' RACE reads using MiXCR and keeps one entry per CDR3 protein. Of around 870,000 distinct CDR3 sequences detected, around 26% appear once; the ten largest clones hold around 16%. Material for sequencing was blood. Receptors were obtained from a woman older than 75 in good health.

CDR3 loop: CASRIEGEETQYF. Here the CDR3 DNA reads TGTGCCAGCAGGATTGAGGGGGAAGAGACCCAGTACTTC. The chain uses TRBV2 and TRBJ2-5, with D maybe TRBD1 (6 bases). The V and J ends lost 6 bases and 3 bases respectively, with 11 bases between them. Germline V gives CDR1 SNHLY, CDR2 FYNNEI. CDR3 size: 13 residues.

Comments on this clonotype: A much larger clone differs from this one at a single base, so this may be a read error. The V call is TRBV6-2 or TRBV6-3, the J call TRBJ2-5; maybe TRBD2 (7 bases). Per the germline V gene, CDR1 is MNHEY and CDR2 is SVGEGT. V shed 8 bases and J shed 11 bases, with 24 bases lying between them. This CDR3 spans 14 amino acids. The chain's CDR3 is CASAWGGGHNEQYF. Written as DNA, the CDR3 is TGTGCCAGCGCCTGGGGCGGGGGACACAATGAGCAGTACTTC.

This clonotype was counted at least ten times. This chain uses TRBV29-1 with TRBJ2-7, with TRBD1 matching 10 bases. The ends lost 4 bases at V and 5 bases at J; junction bases unmatched: 5. The CDR3 extends over 13 amino acids. In germline, CDR1 is SQVTM, CDR2 ANQGSEA. DNA of the CDR3: TGCAGCGTTGGGAAAGGACAGGGGGACGAGCAGTACTTC. It is translated as CSVGKGQGDEQYF.

In its sample, this clonotype was seen a few times. It may be a read error: a sequence one base away is much more abundant. This rearrangement joins TRBV3-1 to TRBJ2-1; 12 bases are a match to TRBD1. V was clipped by 8 bases and J by 9 bases; unmatched bases: 14. The CDR3 spans 16 residues. CDR1 is LGHDT, CDR2 YNNKEL, per germline (reference sequence). CDR3 sequence: CASGRHPGQGAGEQFF. DNA of the CDR3: TGTGCCAGCGGCCGACATCCGGGACAGGGGGCAGGTGAGCAGTTCTTC.

At least ten counts were recorded for this clonotype. The V call is TRBV25-1, the J call TRBJ1-2, with unresolved D. Germline CDR1 is MGHDK and CDR2 is SYGVNS. The CDR3 loop spans 13 amino acids. The V gene lost 5 bases and the J gene lost 5 bases, with 12 bases spanning the gap. As DNA, the CDR3 is TGTGCCAGCAGTCCTGAAGTGACTTATGGCTACACCTTC. It codes for CASSPEVTYGYTF.

The chain uses TRBV11-2 and TRBJ2-4; 7 positions agree with TRBD2. The J call may be faulty, since TRBJ2-7 better matches the DNA end. This CDR3 region has 15 residues. The germline V gene has CDR1 SGHAT and CDR2 FQNNGV. The CDR3 spells CASSLPQGGPHEQYF. In DNA, the CDR3 is TGTGCCAGCAGCCTACCCCAGGGAGGGCCCCACGAGCAGTACTTC.

A note on this clonotype: Since a much larger clone is just one base distant, this may be a read error. V usage is TRBV5-1 and J usage is TRBJ2-6, with D perhaps given as TRBD1 or TRBD2 (5 bases each). The germline gives CDR1 SGHRS, CDR2 YFSETQ. The V end was cut by 4 bases, the J end by 3 bases, with 14 bases between. The CDR3 loop spans 16 amino acids. DNA of the CDR3: TGCGCCAGCAGCCTCTTTAAGGGGAGTGGGGCCAACGTCCTGACTTTC. Translation gives CASSLFKGSGANVLTF.

There are many counts of this clonotype. The chain recombines TRBV6-5 with TRBJ2-6, with a possible D match to TRBD2 (5 bases). Trimming took off 2 bases at V and 0 bases at J, with 11 bases between the two ends. From germline, CDR1 is MNHEY and CDR2 SVGAGI. The CDR3 consists of 17 residues. CDR3 in amino acids: CASSYRIDYSGANVLTF. The CDR3 DNA sequence: TGTGCCAGCAGTTACCGCATCGACTACTCTGGGGCCAACGTCCTGACTTTC.

Turning to this clonotype: This may come from a read error, since a much larger clone is one base off. Since the CDR3 does not end with the conserved phenylalanine or tryptophan, this likely comes from a read error. The V and J genes are TRBV11-2 and TRBJ1-2, with a tentative D call TRBD1 (5 bases). The V end lost 5 bases, the J end lost 5 bases, and 15 bases lay between the germline ends. The V gene's germline CDR1 is SGHAT and CDR2 FQNNGV. The CDR3 length is 14 residues. The CDR3 coding sequence is TGTGCCAGCAGCACAAGGACGGACACTTATGGCTACACCTGC. It translates to CASSTRTDTYGYTC.

This rearrangement joins TRBV13 to TRBJ2-1, with 7 positions matching TRBD2. CDR1 is PRHDT and CDR2 is FYEKMQ in the germline V gene (reference sequence). The CDR3 extends over 13 amino acids. V dropped 0 bases and J dropped 10; count of bases not matched to a gene: 3. The chain's CDR3 is CASSLGPAGEQFF. In DNA, the CDR3 is TGTGCCAGCAGCTTAGGCCCAGCGGGAGAGCAGTTCTTC.

This clonotype was found many times. V is TRBV7-9 and J is TRBJ1-1, with a possible D match to TRBD1 (5 bases). Trimming took 1 base from V and 0 from J, leaving 15 bases between them. The length of the CDR3 is 17 residues. The germline gives CDR1 SEHNR, CDR2 FQNEAQ (reference sequence). The chain's CDR3 is CASSLDLQRGLNTEAFF. The DNA of the CDR3 is TGTGCCAGCAGCTTAGACCTCCAGAGGGGTTTGAACACTGAAGCTTTCTTT.

The V call is TRBV7-9, the J call TRBJ2-1; D gene uncertain. Trimming shortened V by 0 bases and J by 3 bases, and 6 bases separated the two germline ends. The CDR3 has 14 residues. Germline CDR1 reads SEHNR; CDR2 reads FQNEAQ (reference sequence). As DNA, the CDR3 is TGTGCCAGCAGCTTAGCGGCAGTCTACAATGAGCAGTTCTTC. This encodes CASSLAAVYNEQFF.

This clonotype has ten or more counts. This chain joins TRBV6-5 and TRBJ2-6; D is unresolved. This CDR3 is 15 amino acids long. Germline assignment: CDR1 MNHEY and CDR2 SVGAGI. V lost 6 bases to trimming and J lost 0 bases, with 9 bases between them. CDR3 in DNA: TGTGCCAGCAGCCTCGCAGACTCTGGGGCCAACGTCCTGACTTTC. Protein product: CASSLADSGANVLTF.

The sample holds one count of this clonotype. The gene calls are TRBV4-1 and TRBJ2-1, with D possibly matching TRBD2 (6 bases). CDR1 and CDR2 from the germline V gene are MGHRA and YSYEKL. Trimming removed 0 bases at V and 7 bases at J, with 13 bases between. The CDR3 runs to 15 residues. The CDR3 sequence is CASSQDPTGGNEQFF. CDR3 nucleotides: TGCGCCAGCAGCCAAGACCCGACCGGGGGAAATGAGCAGTTCTTC.

The chain recombines TRBV18 with TRBJ2-7; D might be TRBD1 (6 bases). Germline-derived CDR1 and CDR2 are KGHSH and LQKENI. The CDR3 contains 16 residues. Between the trimmed V and J ends, which lost 3 bases and 2 bases, there was a span of 17 bases. The CDR3 region is CASSPTPGTPTYEQYF. The CDR3 bases are TGTGCCAGCTCACCGACTCCCGGGACACCAACCTACGAGCAGTACTTC.

This rearrangement joins TRBV19 to TRBJ1-5; maybe TRBD1 (5 bases). The CDR3 loop spans 16 amino acids. The germline gives CDR1 LNHDA, CDR2 SQIVND (reference sequence). Trimming left V 4 bases short and J 4 bases short, with 17 bases between. The CDR3 here is CASSSPARGLNQPQHF. The CDR3 DNA reads TGTGCCAGTAGTAGTCCAGCGAGGGGACTAAATCAGCCCCAGCATTTT. The full variable domain, completed using reference TRBV19 and TRBJ1-5, is DGGITQSPKYLFRKEGQNVTLSCEQNLNHDAMYWYRQDPGQGLRLIYYSQIVNDFQKGDIAEGYSVSREKKESFPLTVTSAQKNPTAFYLCASSSPARGLNQPQHFGDGTRLSIL.

This clonotype appeared a few times. V and J are TRBV7-2 and TRBJ1-2, with D maybe TRBD1 (5 bases). The CDR3 length is 15 residues. Germline-derived CDR1 and CDR2 are SGHTA and FQGNSA. Between the trimmed V and J ends, which lost 6 bases and 5 bases, there was a span of 19 bases. The CDR3 region has the DNA TGTGCCAGCAGTTCCCTTAGGGGAACCTCGTATGGCTACACCTTC. It encodes CASSSLRGTSYGYTF.

This rearrangement joins TRBV29-1 to TRBJ2-7; the D is unclear. CDR1 and CDR2 from the germline V gene are SQVTM and ANQGSEA. Trimming shortened V by 0 bases and J by 3 bases, and 12 bases separated the two germline ends. CDR3 length equals 14 residues. CDR3 loop: CSVEDRNSIYEQYF. The CDR3 coding sequence is TGCAGCGTTGAAGATCGGAACTCAATCTACGAGCAGTACTTC.

In the case of this clonotype: This may arise from a read error, as a much more abundant clone is one base away. V usage is TRBV11-2 and J usage is TRBJ2-7; unclear D gene. Looked up from germline, CDR1 is SGHAT and CDR2 is FQNNGV. The CDR3 is made up of 17 amino acids. The CDR3 DNA reads as TGTGCCAGCAGCGCACTAAGGTTAGGTCGGAGCTCCTACGCGCAGTACTTC. It encodes CASSALRLGRSSYAQYF.

This clonotype has a handful of counts. The chain links TRBV11-2 to TRBJ2-2, with 7 bases fitting TRBD2. Germline lookup yields CDR1 SGHAT and CDR2 FQNNGV. V lost 9 bases, J lost 2 bases, and 6 bases stayed unmatched. The CDR3 runs to 14 residues. The CDR3: CASGRDYNTGELFF. In DNA, the CDR3 is TGTGCCAGTGGCCGGGACTACAACACCGGGGAGCTGTTTTTT.

As for this clonotype: This may stem from a read error, because a much larger clone lies one nucleotide away. The chain uses TRBV7-2 and TRBJ1-5; 9 bases align to TRBD1. The V gene's germline CDR1 is SGHTA and CDR2 FQGNSA. The CDR3 runs 17 residues. With 1 base clipped from V and 2 bases from J, the junction kept 6 bases outside the gene matches. CDR3 DNA sequence: TGTGCCAGCAGCTTAGAAGGGACAGGGAAGCGCAATCAGCCCCAGCATTTT. Protein product: CASSLEGTGKRNQPQHF. Full variable domain (rest looked up from reference TRBV7-2 and TRBJ1-5): GAGVSQSPSNKVTEKGKDVELRCDPISGHTALYWYRQSLGQGLEFLIYFQGNSAPDKSGLPSDRFSAERTGGSVSTLTIQRTQQEDSAVYLCASSLEGTGKRNQPQHFGDGTRLSIL.

The chain recombines TRBV5-1 with TRBJ2-2; 7 positions agree with TRBD1. This CDR3 has 16 residues. Germline V CDR1 and CDR2: SGHRS, YFSETQ. The V segment lost 0 bases and the J segment 5 bases; nucleotides outside the gene matches: 7. The chain's CDR3 is CASSLATGSPTGELFF. DNA of the CDR3: TGCGCCAGCAGCTTGGCGACAGGGTCCCCGACCGGGGAGCTGTTTTTT.

On this clonotype: A read error may explain this, as a much larger clone is one base away. This chain connects TRBV6-2 or TRBV6-3 to TRBJ2-1; the D gene is possibly TRBD1 (6 bases). The CDR3 covers 14 residues. V lost 6 bases and J lost 7, with 16 bases in between. CDR1 is MNHEY, CDR2 SVGEGT, per germline. The CDR3 nucleotides are TGTGCCAGCAGGGAGGCAGGGGCGAGGAATGAGCAGTTCTTC. Translated, it gives CASREAGARNEQFF.